A selection of T cell receptor beta chains follows, all from one sample in a study of blood T cells in healthy people across ages. In TCRdb, the 5' RACE reads were re-called with MiXCR into one record per CDR3 protein. The sample records 660,000 or so distinct CDR3 sequences, 58% being singletons. Specimen: blood. These receptors were obtained from a man in his 60s in good health. Each CDR3 is given with its conserved first and last residue. D genes are given only for firm matches. Clone size is stated in some rows and not others, as once, few, many or a class when expanded.

v_call: TRBV25-1; j_call: TRBJ1-1; clone_size: few; d_call: .; cdr3_aa: CASRTDGDTEAFF; cdr3_nt: TGTGCCAGCAGGACGGATGGGGACACTGAAGCTTTCTTT
v_call: TRBV28; j_call: TRBJ1-2; clone_size: once; d_call: .; cdr3_aa: CASSLYGVGSSYGYTF; cdr3_nt: TGTGCCAGCAGTTTATACGGCGTCGGATCCTCCTATGGCTACACCTTC
v_call: TRBV6-5; j_call: TRBJ2-3; clone_size: .; d_call: .; cdr3_aa: CASRGIGAVSTDTQYF; cdr3_nt: TGTGCCAGCAGAGGGATCGGAGCCGTGAGCACAGACACGCAGTATTTT
v_call: TRBV6-1; j_call: TRBJ2-3; clone_size: .; d_call: .; cdr3_aa: CASSEPGDSSGDTQYF; cdr3_nt: TGTGCCAGCAGTGAGCCGGGGGACAGCTCGGGGGATACGCAGTATTTT
v_call: TRBV7-9; j_call: TRBJ2-5; clone_size: many; d_call: TRBD2; cdr3_aa: CARKATHLGGTARETQYF; cdr3_nt: TGTGCCAGGAAGGCTACGCACCTCGGGGGGACCGCCAGAGAGACCCAGTACTTC
v_call: TRBV6-1; j_call: TRBJ2-6; clone_size: .; d_call: TRBD1; cdr3_aa: CASCRDRISGANVLTF; cdr3_nt: TGTGCCAGCTGCCGGGACAGGATCTCTGGGGCCAACGTCCTGACTTTC
v_call: TRBV5-1; j_call: TRBJ2-1; clone_size: few; d_call: TRBD1; cdr3_aa: CASSSAGTGLNEQFF; cdr3_nt: TGCGCCAGCAGCTCCGCTGGGACAGGTCTCAATGAGCAGTTCTTC
v_call: TRBV5-8; j_call: TRBJ2-3; clone_size: .; d_call: .; cdr3_aa: CASSLRQVVDTQYF; cdr3_nt: TGTGCCAGCAGCTTACGACAGGTGGTAGATACGCAGTATTTT
v_call: TRBV6-5; j_call: TRBJ2-1; clone_size: .; d_call: .; cdr3_aa: CASSRLVYDEQFF; cdr3_nt: TGTGCCAGCAGTAGACTAGTTTACGATGAGCAGTTCTTC
v_call: TRBV7-9; j_call: TRBJ2-5; clone_size: few; d_call: TRBD2; cdr3_aa: CASSPTSGGSQETQYF; cdr3_nt: TGTGCCAGCAGCCCCACTAGCGGGGGGTCCCAAGAGACCCAGTACTTC
v_call: TRBV20-1; j_call: TRBJ2-1; clone_size: many; d_call: TRBD2; cdr3_aa: CSAVSGAFGNEQFF; cdr3_nt: TGCAGTGCTGTCAGCGGGGCCTTTGGGAATGAGCAGTTCTTC
v_call: TRBV5-1; j_call: TRBJ1-2; clone_size: .; d_call: .; cdr3_aa: CASSLEGEGYGYTF; cdr3_nt: TGCGCCAGCAGCTTGGAAGGGGAAGGCTATGGCTACACCTTC
v_call: TRBV5-1; j_call: TRBJ2-3; clone_size: .; d_call: TRBD2; cdr3_aa: CASSLATSGSTDTQYF; cdr3_nt: TGCGCCAGCAGCTTGGCCACTAGCGGAAGCACAGATACGCAGTATTTT
v_call: TRBV5-4; j_call: TRBJ2-5; clone_size: few; d_call: .; cdr3_aa: CASSFRSAGETQYF; cdr3_nt: TGTGCCAGCAGCTTTCGTAGCGCGGGAGAGACCCAGTACTTC
v_call: TRBV20-1; j_call: TRBJ1-2; clone_size: .; d_call: TRBD1; cdr3_aa: CSARAPWGTGLSNYGYTF; cdr3_nt: TGCAGTGCTAGAGCCCCGTGGGGGACAGGGCTCTCTAACTATGGCTACACCTTC
v_call: TRBV20-1; j_call: TRBJ2-5; clone_size: few; d_call: .; cdr3_aa: CSARDPGAGETQYF; cdr3_nt: TGCAGTGCTAGAGATCCGGGGGCTGGGGAGACCCAGTACTTC
v_call: TRBV2; j_call: TRBJ2-5; clone_size: .; d_call: .; cdr3_aa: CASSEADQAGKETQYF; cdr3_nt: TGTGCCAGCAGTGAGGCTGATCAGGCCGGTAAAGAGACCCAGTACTTC
v_call: TRBV20-1; j_call: TRBJ1-6; clone_size: once; d_call: .; cdr3_aa: CSARGRGGDNSPLHF; cdr3_nt: TGCAGTGCTAGAGGCCGGGGTGGAGATAATTCACCCCTCCACTTT
v_call: TRBV15; j_call: TRBJ2-5; clone_size: .; d_call: TRBD1; cdr3_aa: CATSRGGQGQETQYF; cdr3_nt: TGTGCCACCAGCAGAGGCGGACAGGGGCAAGAGACCCAGTACTTC
v_call: TRBV6-6; j_call: TRBJ2-4; clone_size: .; d_call: .; cdr3_aa: CASSYRDIQYF; cdr3_nt: TGTGCCAGCAGTTACAGGGACATTCAGTACTTC
v_call: TRBV6-7; j_call: TRBJ2-7; clone_size: few; d_call: .; cdr3_aa: CASSTNRRDEQYF; cdr3_nt: TGTGCCAGCAGTACAAACCGGAGGGACGAGCAGTACTTC
v_call: TRBV5-5; j_call: TRBJ2-5; clone_size: .; d_call: TRBD1; cdr3_aa: CASSRDRDQEAQYF; cdr3_nt: TGTGCCAGCAGCCGCGACAGGGATCAAGAGGCCCAGTACTTC
v_call: TRBV4-2; j_call: TRBJ2-5; clone_size: few; d_call: TRBD1; cdr3_aa: CASSHQTGTGQKTQYF; cdr3_nt: TGTGCCAGCAGCCACCAAACCGGGACAGGGCAGAAGACCCAGTACTTC
v_call: TRBV20-1; j_call: TRBJ1-2; clone_size: .; d_call: .; cdr3_aa: CSARDLGDVDTF; cdr3_nt: TGCAGTGCTAGAGATCTCGGGGACGTCGACACCTTC
v_call: TRBV4-2; j_call: TRBJ1-5; clone_size: once; d_call: TRBD1; cdr3_aa: CASSPGQGGGDQPQHF; cdr3_nt: TGTGCCAGCAGCCCCGGACAGGGTGGAGGGGATCAGCCCCAGCATTTT
v_call: TRBV7-2; j_call: TRBJ2-1; clone_size: many; d_call: .; cdr3_aa: CASSSGGSSYNEQFF; cdr3_nt: TGTGCCAGCAGTTCTGGGGGGAGCTCCTACAATGAGCAGTTCTTC
v_call: TRBV29-1; j_call: TRBJ2-3; clone_size: .; d_call: TRBD2; cdr3_aa: CSVPLAGGSDTQYF; cdr3_nt: TGCAGCGTTCCACTAGCGGGGGGATCAGATACGCAGTATTTT
v_call: TRBV20-1; j_call: TRBJ2-1; clone_size: few; d_call: TRBD2; cdr3_aa: CSASRGGPYNEQFF; cdr3_nt: TGCAGTGCTAGTCGGGGGGGCCCCTACAATGAGCAGTTCTTC
v_call: TRBV12-3/TRBV12-4; j_call: TRBJ2-7; clone_size: .; d_call: .; cdr3_aa: CASSGDRTDEQYF; cdr3_nt: TGTGCCAGCAGCGGTGACAGGACCGACGAGCAGTACTTC
v_call: TRBV28; j_call: TRBJ1-1; clone_size: .; d_call: .; cdr3_aa: CASSAPGGSEEAFF; cdr3_nt: TGTGCCAGCAGTGCCCCGGGGGGGTCGGAAGAAGCTTTCTTT
v_call: TRBV6-1; j_call: TRBJ2-3; clone_size: many; d_call: .; cdr3_aa: CASSEDGGLGDTQYF; cdr3_nt: TGTGCCAGCAGTGAAGATGGGGGCTTAGGAGATACGCAGTATTTT
v_call: TRBV6-6; j_call: TRBJ2-6; clone_size: once; d_call: TRBD1; cdr3_aa: CASTGQGRSGANVLTF; cdr3_nt: TGTGCCAGCACAGGACAGGGGAGATCTGGGGCCAACGTCCTGACTTTC
v_call: TRBV9; j_call: TRBJ2-3; clone_size: once; d_call: .; cdr3_aa: CASSPDPGSTDTQYF; cdr3_nt: TGTGCCAGCAGTCCCGACCCCGGAAGCACAGATACGCAGTATTTT
v_call: TRBV7-2; j_call: TRBJ1-5; clone_size: few; d_call: .; cdr3_aa: CASSFEDNNQPQHF; cdr3_nt: TGTGCCAGCAGCTTTGAGGACAACAATCAGCCCCAGCATTTT
v_call: TRBV25-1; j_call: TRBJ2-1; clone_size: .; d_call: .; cdr3_aa: CASSDGGFSEQFF; cdr3_nt: TGTGCCAGCAGTGATGGGGGGTTTTCTGAGCAGTTCTTC
v_call: TRBV20-1; j_call: TRBJ1-1; clone_size: .; d_call: TRBD1; cdr3_aa: CSARKGAMNTEAFF; cdr3_nt: TGCAGTGCTAGGAAGGGGGCCATGAACACTGAAGCTTTCTTT
v_call: TRBV4-2; j_call: TRBJ2-1; clone_size: .; d_call: .; cdr3_aa: CASSQDLGPRVPFF; cdr3_nt: TGTGCCAGCAGCCAAGATCTGGGCCCAAGGGTCCCGTTCTTC
v_call: TRBV6-1; j_call: TRBJ2-5; clone_size: few; d_call: .; cdr3_aa: CASSALAAGETQYF; cdr3_nt: TGTGCCAGCAGTGCTCTTGCGGCCGGAGAGACCCAGTACTTC
v_call: TRBV5-1; j_call: TRBJ2-5; clone_size: .; d_call: .; cdr3_aa: CASSTARQESETQYF; cdr3_nt: TGCGCCAGCAGCACGGCTCGACAGGAATCCGAGACCCAGTACTTC
v_call: TRBV19; j_call: TRBJ2-5; clone_size: many; d_call: TRBD1; cdr3_aa: CASSAPGTGVTQYF; cdr3_nt: TGTGCCAGTAGTGCCCCCGGGACAGGGGTGACCCAGTACTTC
v_call: TRBV7-9; j_call: TRBJ1-1; clone_size: .; d_call: .; cdr3_aa: CASSHGSGRGTEAFF; cdr3_nt: TGTGCCAGCAGCCATGGGTCAGGGCGGGGCACTGAAGCTTTCTTT
v_call: TRBV6-5; j_call: TRBJ2-1; clone_size: .; d_call: .; cdr3_aa: CASSDRADNGQFF; cdr3_nt: TGTGCCAGCAGTGACCGAGCGGACAATGGGCAGTTCTTC
v_call: TRBV15; j_call: TRBJ2-7; clone_size: few; d_call: .; cdr3_aa: CATSRDQGNFVHEQYF; cdr3_nt: TGTGCCACCAGCAGAGATCAGGGAAATTTCGTCCACGAGCAGTACTTC
v_call: TRBV4-2; j_call: TRBJ2-7; clone_size: few; d_call: .; cdr3_aa: CASSQEGYEQYF; cdr3_nt: TGTGCCAGCAGCCAAGAGGGGTACGAGCAGTACTTC
v_call: TRBV11-1; j_call: TRBJ2-1; clone_size: few; d_call: .; cdr3_aa: CASSLVPPRGVYNEQFF; cdr3_nt: TGTGCCAGCAGCTTAGTCCCCCCTAGAGGGGTATACAATGAGCAGTTCTTC
v_call: TRBV10-3; j_call: TRBJ2-1; clone_size: .; d_call: .; cdr3_aa: CAISESVGTGGEQFF; cdr3_nt: TGTGCCATCAGTGAGTCCGTGGGAACAGGAGGTGAGCAGTTCTTC
v_call: TRBV20-1; j_call: TRBJ2-5; clone_size: .; d_call: .; cdr3_aa: CSANGLNQETQYF; cdr3_nt: TGCAGTGCTAACGGGCTCAACCAAGAGACCCAGTACTTC
v_call: TRBV6-2/TRBV6-3; j_call: TRBJ2-7; clone_size: .; d_call: .; cdr3_aa: CASSPDSEQYF; cdr3_nt: TGTGCCAGCAGCCCCGACAGTGAGCAGTACTTC
v_call: TRBV6-6; j_call: TRBJ1-2; clone_size: few; d_call: TRBD1; cdr3_aa: CASSFPGTGDGYTF; cdr3_nt: TGTGCCAGCAGTTTTCCCGGGACAGGGGATGGCTACACCTTC
v_call: TRBV7-9; j_call: TRBJ2-3; clone_size: few; d_call: TRBD2; cdr3_aa: CASAGTSGTDTQYF; cdr3_nt: TGTGCCAGCGCTGGGACTAGCGGCACAGATACGCAGTATTTT
v_call: TRBV7-2; j_call: TRBJ2-5; clone_size: few; d_call: .; cdr3_aa: CASSPSRGREETQYF; cdr3_nt: TGTGCCAGCAGCCCTAGTAGGGGGAGAGAAGAGACCCAGTACTTC
v_call: TRBV6-6; j_call: TRBJ1-5; clone_size: few; d_call: .; cdr3_aa: CASSYARQPQHF; cdr3_nt: TGTGCCAGCAGTTATGCCAGACAGCCCCAGCATTTT
v_call: TRBV18; j_call: TRBJ2-1; clone_size: few; d_call: .; cdr3_aa: CASSAAKYNEQFF; cdr3_nt: TGTGCCAGCTCAGCCGCAAAGTACAATGAGCAGTTCTTC
v_call: TRBV7-2; j_call: TRBJ1-5; clone_size: few; d_call: .; cdr3_aa: CASSLRGEEPQHF; cdr3_nt: TGTGCCAGCAGCTTACGGGGGGAGGAGCCCCAGCATTTT
v_call: TRBV10-3; j_call: TRBJ2-5; clone_size: .; d_call: .; cdr3_aa: CAISRTDQETQYF; cdr3_nt: TGTGCCATCAGCCGGACGGATCAAGAGACCCAGTACTTC
v_call: TRBV12-3/TRBV12-4; j_call: TRBJ2-3; clone_size: .; d_call: .; cdr3_aa: CASRNLVTDTQYF; cdr3_nt: TGTGCCAGCAGAAACCTCGTAACAGATACGCAGTATTTT
v_call: TRBV5-4; j_call: TRBJ2-7; clone_size: .; d_call: TRBD1; cdr3_aa: CASRNTGGSSYEQYF; cdr3_nt: TGTGCCAGCAGAAATACAGGGGGCTCTAGCTACGAGCAGTACTTC
v_call: TRBV6-1; j_call: TRBJ1-2; clone_size: .; d_call: .; cdr3_aa: CASSTNPEGGYGYTF; cdr3_nt: TGTGCCAGCAGCACTAACCCGGAGGGAGGCTATGGCTACACCTTC
v_call: TRBV18; j_call: TRBJ2-3; clone_size: .; d_call: TRBD2; cdr3_aa: CASSPLASGGTTDTQYF; cdr3_nt: TGTGCCAGCTCACCATTAGCTAGCGGAGGGACGACAGATACGCAGTATTTT
v_call: TRBV6-5; j_call: TRBJ1-1; clone_size: .; d_call: .; cdr3_aa: CASSYQGSGRPTEAFF; cdr3_nt: TGTGCCAGCAGTTACCAAGGGTCGGGGCGTCCTACTGAAGCTTTCTTT